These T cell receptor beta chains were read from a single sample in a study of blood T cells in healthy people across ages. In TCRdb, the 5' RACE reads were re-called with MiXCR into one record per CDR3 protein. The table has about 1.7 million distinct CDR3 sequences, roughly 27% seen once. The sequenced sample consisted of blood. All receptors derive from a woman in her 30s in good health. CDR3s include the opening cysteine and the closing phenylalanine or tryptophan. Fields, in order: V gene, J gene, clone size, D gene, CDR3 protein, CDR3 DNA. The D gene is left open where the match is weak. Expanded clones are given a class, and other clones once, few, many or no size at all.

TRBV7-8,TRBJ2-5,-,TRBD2,CASIITAGVIETQYF,TGTGCCAGCATCATTACGGCGGGAGTGATAGAGACCCAGTACTTC
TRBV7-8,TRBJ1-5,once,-,CASSLARVGNQPQHF,TGTGCCAGCAGCTTGGCTCGGGTGGGCAATCAGCCCCAGCATTTT
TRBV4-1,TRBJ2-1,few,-,CASSHLGEGDYNEQFF,TGCGCCAGCAGTCACCTGGGGGAAGGGGACTACAATGAGCAGTTCTTC
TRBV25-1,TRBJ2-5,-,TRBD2,CASSEGGLAGAGETQYF,TGTGCCAGCAGTGAAGGGGGCCTAGCGGGAGCAGGAGAGACCCAGTACTTC
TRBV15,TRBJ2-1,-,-,CATSIFAAGNSYNEQFF,TGTGCCACCAGCATATTTGCCGCGGGAAACTCCTACAATGAGCAGTTCTTC
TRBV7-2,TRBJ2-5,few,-,CASSSGSGVVQETQYF,TGTGCCAGCAGCTCAGGTTCGGGGGTCGTCCAAGAGACCCAGTACTTC
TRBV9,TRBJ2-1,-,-,CASSVGVGVYNEQFF,TGTGCCAGCAGCGTAGGAGTAGGGGTCTACAATGAGCAGTTCTTC
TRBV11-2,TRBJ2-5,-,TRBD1,CASSSHGTAQETQYF,TGTGCCAGCAGCTCCCACGGGACAGCCCAAGAGACCCAGTACTTC
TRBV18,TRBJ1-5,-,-,CASSPQDSDQPQHF,TGTGCCAGCTCACCTCAGGACAGTGATCAGCCCCAGCATTTT
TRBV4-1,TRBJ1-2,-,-,CASSPQEGSGYGYTF,TGCGCCAGCAGCCCCCAGGAGGGTTCGGGCTATGGCTACACCTTC
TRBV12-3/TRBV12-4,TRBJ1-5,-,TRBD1,CASSINRDRGLGVSNQPQHF,TGTGCCAGCAGCATAAACCGGGACAGGGGGTTGGGGGTGAGCAATCAGCCCCAGCATTTT
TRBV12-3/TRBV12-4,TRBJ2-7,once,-,CASSRTFRNYEQYF,TGTGCCAGCAGCCGGACATTCCGTAACTACGAGCAGTACTTC
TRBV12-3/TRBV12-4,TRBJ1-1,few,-,CASSFVQDIEAFF,TGTGCCAGCAGTTTTGTACAAGATATTGAAGCTTTCTTT
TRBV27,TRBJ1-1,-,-,CASNLSTVVNTEAFF,TGTGCCAGCAATTTATCCACAGTGGTCAACACTGAAGCTTTCTTT
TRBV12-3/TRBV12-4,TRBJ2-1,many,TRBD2,CASSSRTSGGSSYNEQFF,TGTGCCAGCAGCTCTCGGACTAGCGGGGGGTCCTCGTACAATGAGCAGTTCTTC
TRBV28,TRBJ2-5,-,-,CASRLVGQAETQYF,TGTGCCAGCAGGTTAGTTGGGCAGGCCGAGACCCAGTACTTC
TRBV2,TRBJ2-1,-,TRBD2,CASERESSYNEQFF,TGTGCCAGCGAGCGGGAAAGCTCCTACAATGAGCAGTTCTTC
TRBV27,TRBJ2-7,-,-,CASRRGVGSYEQYF,TGTGCCAGCCGAAGGGGTGTTGGCTCCTACGAGCAGTACTTC
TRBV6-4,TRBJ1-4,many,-,CASSPDVGEKLFF,TGTGCCAGCAGTCCCGATGTGGGCGAAAAACTGTTTTTT
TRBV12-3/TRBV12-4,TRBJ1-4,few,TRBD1,CASTLGQGFEKLFF,TGTGCCAGCACCCTAGGACAGGGGTTTGAAAAACTGTTTTTT
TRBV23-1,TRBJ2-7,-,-,CASRLIRDGSSYEQYF,TGCGCCAGCAGGCTAATCCGGGACGGTAGCTCCTACGAGCAGTACTTC
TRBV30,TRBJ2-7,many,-,CAWSHSHEQYF,TGTGCCTGGAGTCATAGTCACGAGCAGTACTTC
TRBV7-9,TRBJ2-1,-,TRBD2,CASSLYPGLVTGHNEQFF,TGTGCCAGCAGCCTGTATCCGGGACTAGTTACCGGCCACAATGAGCAGTTCTTC
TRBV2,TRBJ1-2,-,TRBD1,CASSEEKGADGYTF,TGTGCCAGCAGTGAAGAGAAGGGGGCGGATGGCTACACCTTC
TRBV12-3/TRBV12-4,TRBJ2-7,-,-,CASSLGLRGSYEQYF,TGTGCCAGCAGTTTGGGGCTACGGGGCTCCTACGAGCAGTACTTC
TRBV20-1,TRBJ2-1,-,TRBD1,CSARGQGPDTQFF,TGCAGTGCTAGAGGACAGGGCCCAGATACGCAGTTCTTC
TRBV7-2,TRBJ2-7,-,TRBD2,CASRWGGSSYNEQYF,TGTGCCAGCAGATGGGGGGGAAGCTCCTACAATGAGCAGTACTTC
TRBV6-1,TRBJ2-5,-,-,CATSELGETQYF,TGTGCCACCAGTGAATTGGGGGAGACCCAGTACTTC
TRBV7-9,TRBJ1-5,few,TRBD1,CASSFYGTGGNQPQHF,TGTGCCAGCAGCTTTTATGGGACAGGGGGGAATCAGCCCCAGCATTTT
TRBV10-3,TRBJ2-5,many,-,CAISVGPYQETQYF,TGTGCCATCAGTGTAGGTCCTTACCAAGAGACCCAGTACTTC
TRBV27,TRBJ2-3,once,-,CASSLAPLGSTDTQYF,TGTGCCAGCAGTTTAGCCCCTCTAGGGAGCACAGATACGCAGTATTTT
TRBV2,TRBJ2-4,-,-,CASSDRANIQYF,TGTGCCAGCAGTGACAGGGCAAACATTCAGTACTTC
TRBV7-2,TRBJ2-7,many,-,CASSLAGPRYEQYF,TGTGCCAGCAGCTTAGCGGGGCCCCGCTACGAGCAGTACTTC
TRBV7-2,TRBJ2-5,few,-,CASSPKNGQETQYF,TGTGCCAGCAGCCCTAAGAACGGCCAAGAGACCCAGTACTTC
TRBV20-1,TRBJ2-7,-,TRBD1,CSAAMPGQGMAGGQQGQYF,TGCAGTGCTGCGATGCCGGGACAGGGGATGGCGGGAGGTCAACAAGGGCAGTACTTC
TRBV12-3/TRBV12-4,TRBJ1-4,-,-,CASSLDRLVQKLFF,TGTGCCAGCAGTCTTGACAGGCTTGTGCAAAAACTGTTTTTT
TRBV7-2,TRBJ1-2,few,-,CAGTRGDGPYGCTF,-
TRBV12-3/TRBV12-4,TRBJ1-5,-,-,CASNLGAGRQPQHF,TGTGCCAGCAACCTGGGCGCGGGGAGGCAGCCCCAGCATTTT
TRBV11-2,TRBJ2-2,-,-,CASSLTGSLSGELFF,TGTGCCAGCAGCTTAACAGGTTCCTTATCCGGGGAGCTGTTTTTT
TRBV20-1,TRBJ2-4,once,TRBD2,CSAPTSGRVYNEQYF,TGCAGTGCTCCGACTAGCGGGAGGGTCTACAATGAGCAGTACTTC
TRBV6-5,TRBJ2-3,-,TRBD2,CASSLSGGVSTDTQYF,TGTGCCAGCAGTCTCAGCGGGGGGGTTAGCACAGATACGCAGTATTTT
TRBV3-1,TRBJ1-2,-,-,CASSASMGYTF,TGTGCCAGCTCAGCCTCTATGGGCTACACCTTC
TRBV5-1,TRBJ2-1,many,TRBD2,CASSLRPKTSGNEQFF,TGCGCCAGCAGCCTACGACCCAAGACTAGCGGGAATGAGCAGTTCTTC
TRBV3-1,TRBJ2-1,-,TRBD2,CASSQSGGGGPIPYNEQFF,TGTGCCAGCAGCCAAAGTGGTGGGGGAGGGCCGATCCCCTACAATGAGCAGTTCTTC
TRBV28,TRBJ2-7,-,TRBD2,CASSIPAGGPLEQYF,TGTGCCAGCAGCATCCCAGCGGGAGGGCCCCTCGAGCAGTACTTC